This T cell receptor beta chain emerged from a study of shared clonotypes between healthy human individuals. Study-wide context: Plates per donor: three CD4 naive, three CD4 memory, two CD8 naive, one CD8 memory. Study-wide results and caveats: Naive subsets, compared against memory subsets, generally had larger estimated richness values. Generation probability values for non-shared clonotypes were lower than those for clonotypes shared by all four donors. Represented diversity (both genetic and exposure-history) was limited by the small number of donors.

To note about this clone: As yet, its antigen is unknown.

Clones were sequenced by immunoSEQ multiplex PCR, and TCRdb holds only the in-frame ones, with some missing. The data contain 1,400,000 or so clones, approximately 98.5% of them singletons. CDR1 is KGHSH and CDR2 is LQKENI in the germline V gene. Between the trimmed V and J ends, which lost 6 bases and 0 bases, there was a span of 20 bases. This CDR3 has 18 residues. The chain is built from TRBV18 and TRBJ1-4; D not resolved. This receptor was obtained from a man younger than 45 in good health. Sequencing was carried out using naive CD4+ T cells sorted from blood. Subset described: CD45RA+ positively selected. CDR3 sequence: CASSDWNRFSPTNEKLFF. The CDR3 DNA is TGTGCCAGCTCCGATTGGAATCGGTTTTCCCCAACTAATGAAAAACTGTTTTTT.